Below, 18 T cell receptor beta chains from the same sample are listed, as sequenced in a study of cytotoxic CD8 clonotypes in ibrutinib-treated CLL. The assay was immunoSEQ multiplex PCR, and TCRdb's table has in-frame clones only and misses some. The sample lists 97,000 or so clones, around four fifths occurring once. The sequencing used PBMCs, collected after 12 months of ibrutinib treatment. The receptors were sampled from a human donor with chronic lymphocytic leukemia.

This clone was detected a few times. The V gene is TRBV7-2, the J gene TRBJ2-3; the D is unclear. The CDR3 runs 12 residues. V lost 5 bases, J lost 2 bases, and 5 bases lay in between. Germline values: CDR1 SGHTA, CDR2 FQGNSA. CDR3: CASSPNTDTQYF. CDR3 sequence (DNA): TGTGCCAGCAGCCCAAACACAGATACGCAGTATTTT.

The CDR3 DNA is TGTGCCAGCAGCGCATACAGGGGTAGCGAGCAGTACTTC. Translating it yields CASSAYRGSEQYF. This chain links TRBV7-2 with TRBJ2-7; TRBD1 agrees at 7 bases. The CDR3 contains 13 residues. From germline, CDR1 is SGHTA and CDR2 FQGNSA. J gave up 6 bases and V 5 bases, and 7 bases lay outside the gene matches.

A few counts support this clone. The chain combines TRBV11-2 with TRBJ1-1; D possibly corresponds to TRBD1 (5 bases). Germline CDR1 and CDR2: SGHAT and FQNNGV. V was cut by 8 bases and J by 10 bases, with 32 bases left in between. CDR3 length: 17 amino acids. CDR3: CASPAGVYAGGIIGAFF. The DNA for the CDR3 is TGTGCCAGCCCTGCGGGAGTTTATGCGGGGGGTATTATTGGAGCTTTCTTT.

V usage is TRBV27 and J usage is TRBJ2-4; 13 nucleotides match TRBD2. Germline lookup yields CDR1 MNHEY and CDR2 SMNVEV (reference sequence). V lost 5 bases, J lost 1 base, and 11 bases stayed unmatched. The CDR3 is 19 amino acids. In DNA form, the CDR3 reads TGTGCCAGCAGTCTCCGACTAGCGGGGGGCTCCGTGGCCAAAAACATTCAGTACTTC. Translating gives CASSLRLAGGSVAKNIQYF.

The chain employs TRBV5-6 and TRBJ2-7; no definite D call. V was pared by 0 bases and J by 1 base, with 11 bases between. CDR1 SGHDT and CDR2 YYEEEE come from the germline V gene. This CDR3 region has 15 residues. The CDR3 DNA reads TGTGCCAGCAGCTTGGTAGGACGGATGTCCTACGAGCAGTACTTC. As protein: CASSLVGRMSYEQYF.

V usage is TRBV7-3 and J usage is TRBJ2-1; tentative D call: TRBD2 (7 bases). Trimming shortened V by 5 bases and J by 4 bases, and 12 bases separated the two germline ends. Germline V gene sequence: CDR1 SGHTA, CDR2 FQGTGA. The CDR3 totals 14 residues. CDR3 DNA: TGTGCCAGCAGCCCCGGGGGGCGGTACAATGAGCAGTTCTTC. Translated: CASSPGGRYNEQFF.

The CDR3 here is CSVVGLGNQPQHF. The CDR3 DNA reads TGCAGCGTTGTAGGGTTGGGCAATCAGCCCCAGCATTTT. The rearrangement uses TRBV29-1 and TRBJ1-5; D is ambiguous. This CDR3 spans 13 amino acids. CDR1 and CDR2 from the germline V gene are SQVTM and ANQGSEA. Deletions cut 4 bases from V and 2 bases from J, with 9 bases between.

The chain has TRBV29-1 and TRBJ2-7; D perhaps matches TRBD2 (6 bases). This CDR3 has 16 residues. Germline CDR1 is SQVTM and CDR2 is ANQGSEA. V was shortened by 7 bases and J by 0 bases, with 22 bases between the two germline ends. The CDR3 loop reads CSAGGKRDGSSYEQYF. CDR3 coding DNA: TGCAGCGCTGGGGGGAAAAGGGACGGGTCCTCCTACGAGCAGTACTTC.

The CDR3 DNA reads as TGTGCAAGTCGCTTAGTCCCCCAGGAGACCTACGAGCAGTACTTC. Its protein product is CASRLVPQETYEQYF. The chain combines TRBV12-2 with TRBJ2-7. TRBV12-2 is given as a pseudogene. There are 15 residues in the CDR3.

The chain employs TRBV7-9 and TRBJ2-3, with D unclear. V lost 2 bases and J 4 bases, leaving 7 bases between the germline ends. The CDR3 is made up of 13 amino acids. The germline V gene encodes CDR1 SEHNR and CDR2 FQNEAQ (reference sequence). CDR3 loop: CASSLSGSDTQYF. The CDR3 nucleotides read TGTGCCAGCAGCTTATCTGGCTCAGATACGCAGTATTTT.

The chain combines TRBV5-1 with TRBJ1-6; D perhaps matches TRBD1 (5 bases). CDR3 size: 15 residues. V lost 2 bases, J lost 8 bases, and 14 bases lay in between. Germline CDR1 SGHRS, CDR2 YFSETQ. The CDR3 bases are TGCGCCAGCAGCTTTTGGCAGGGCAGCGATTCACCCCTCCACTTT. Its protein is CASSFWQGSDSPLHF. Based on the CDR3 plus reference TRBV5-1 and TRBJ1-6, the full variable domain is KAGVTQTPRYLIKTRGQQVTLSCSPISGHRSVSWYQQTPGQGLQFLFEYFSETQRNKGNFPGRFSGRQFSNSRSEMNVSTLELGDSALYLCASSFWQGSDSPLHFGNGTRLTVT.

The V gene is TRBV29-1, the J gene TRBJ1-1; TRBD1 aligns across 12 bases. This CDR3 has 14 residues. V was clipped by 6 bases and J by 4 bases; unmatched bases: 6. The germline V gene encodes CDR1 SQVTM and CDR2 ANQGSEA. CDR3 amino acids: CSVGGQGASTEAFF. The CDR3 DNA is TGCAGCGTGGGGGGACAGGGGGCGAGCACTGAAGCTTTCTTT.

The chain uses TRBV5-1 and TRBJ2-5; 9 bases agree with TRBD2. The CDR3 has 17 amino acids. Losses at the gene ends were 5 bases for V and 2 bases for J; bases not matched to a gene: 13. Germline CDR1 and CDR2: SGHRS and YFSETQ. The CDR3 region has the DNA TGCGCCAGCAGGCCTGGATTCTTAGCGGGGGAGCAAGAGACCCAGTACTTC. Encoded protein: CASRPGFLAGEQETQYF.

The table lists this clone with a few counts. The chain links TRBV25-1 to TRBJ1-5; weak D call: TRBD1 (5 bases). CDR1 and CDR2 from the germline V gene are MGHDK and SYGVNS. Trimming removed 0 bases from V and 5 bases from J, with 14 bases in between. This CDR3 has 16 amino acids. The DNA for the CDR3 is TGTGCCAGCAGTGAATATGACGGGGCGCGGGATCAGCCCCAGCATTTT. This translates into CASSEYDGARDQPQHF.

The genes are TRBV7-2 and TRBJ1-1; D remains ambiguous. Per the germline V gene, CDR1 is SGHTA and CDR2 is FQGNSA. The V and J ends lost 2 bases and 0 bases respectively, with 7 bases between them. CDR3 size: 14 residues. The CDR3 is CASSLRPVNTEAFF. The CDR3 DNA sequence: TGTGCCAGCAGCTTAAGACCTGTGAACACTGAAGCTTTCTTT.

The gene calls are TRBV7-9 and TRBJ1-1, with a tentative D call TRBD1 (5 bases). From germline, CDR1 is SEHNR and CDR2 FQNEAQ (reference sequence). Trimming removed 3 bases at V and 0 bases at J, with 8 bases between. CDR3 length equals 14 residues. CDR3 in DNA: TGTGCCAGCAGCTTTCAGGGAATGAACACTGAAGCTTTCTTT. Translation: CASSFQGMNTEAFF.

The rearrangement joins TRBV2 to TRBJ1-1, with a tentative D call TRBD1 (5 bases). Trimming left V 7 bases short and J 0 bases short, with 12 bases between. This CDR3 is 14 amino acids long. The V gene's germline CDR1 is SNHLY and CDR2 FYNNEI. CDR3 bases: TGTGCCAGCAACCCGCGACAGCTGAACACTGAAGCTTTCTTT. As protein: CASNPRQLNTEAFF.

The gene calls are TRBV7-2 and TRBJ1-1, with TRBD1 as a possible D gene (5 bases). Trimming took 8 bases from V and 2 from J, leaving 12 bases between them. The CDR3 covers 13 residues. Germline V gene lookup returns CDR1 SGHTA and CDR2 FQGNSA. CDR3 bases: TGTGCCAGCCGGGCAGGGACCAACACTGAAGCTTTCTTT. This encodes CASRAGTNTEAFF.